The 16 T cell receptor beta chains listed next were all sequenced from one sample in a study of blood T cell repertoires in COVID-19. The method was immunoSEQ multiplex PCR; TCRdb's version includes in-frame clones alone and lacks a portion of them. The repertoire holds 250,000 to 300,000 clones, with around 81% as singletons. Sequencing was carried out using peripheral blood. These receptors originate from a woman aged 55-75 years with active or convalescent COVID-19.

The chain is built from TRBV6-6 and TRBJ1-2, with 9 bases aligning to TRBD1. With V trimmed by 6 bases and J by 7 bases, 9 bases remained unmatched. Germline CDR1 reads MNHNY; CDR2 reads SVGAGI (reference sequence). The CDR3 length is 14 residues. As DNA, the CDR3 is TGTGCCAGCAGCACACAGGGGGCGCAATCTGGCTACACCTTC. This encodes CASSTQGAQSGYTF.

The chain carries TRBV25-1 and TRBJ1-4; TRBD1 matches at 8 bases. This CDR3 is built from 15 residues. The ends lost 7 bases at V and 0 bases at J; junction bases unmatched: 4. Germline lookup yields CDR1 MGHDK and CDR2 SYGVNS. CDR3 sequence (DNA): TGTGCCAGCACAGGGGGCGGGTCAACTAATGAAAAACTGTTTTTT. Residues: CASTGGGSTNEKLFF. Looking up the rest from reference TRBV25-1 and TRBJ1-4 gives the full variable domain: EADIYQTPRYLVIGTGKKITLECSQTMGHDKMYWYQQDPGMELHLIHYSYGVNSTEKGDLSSESTVSRIRTEHFPLTLESARPSHTSQYLCASTGGGSTNEKLFFGSGTQLSVL.

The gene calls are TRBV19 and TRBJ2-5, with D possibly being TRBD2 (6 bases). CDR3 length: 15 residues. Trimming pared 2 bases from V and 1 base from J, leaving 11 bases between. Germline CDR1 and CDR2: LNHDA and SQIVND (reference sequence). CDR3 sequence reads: CASSILLSGQETQYF. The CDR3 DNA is TGTGCCAGTAGTATACTCCTTAGCGGCCAAGAGACCCAGTACTTC.

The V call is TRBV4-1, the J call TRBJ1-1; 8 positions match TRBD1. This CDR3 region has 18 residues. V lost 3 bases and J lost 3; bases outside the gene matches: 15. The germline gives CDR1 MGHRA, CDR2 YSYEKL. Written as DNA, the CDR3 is TGCGCCAGCAGCCAGACGAGAACAGGGGGGTTAACGGACACTGAAGCTTTCTTT. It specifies CASSQTRTGGLTDTEAFF.

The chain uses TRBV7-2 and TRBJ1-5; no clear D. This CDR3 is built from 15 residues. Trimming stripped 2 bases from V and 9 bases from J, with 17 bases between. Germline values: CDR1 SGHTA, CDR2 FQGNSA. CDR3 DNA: TGTGCCAGCAGCTTAATCGCCCAGGCCCTACGGCCCCAGCATTTT. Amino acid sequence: CASSLIAQALRPQHF.

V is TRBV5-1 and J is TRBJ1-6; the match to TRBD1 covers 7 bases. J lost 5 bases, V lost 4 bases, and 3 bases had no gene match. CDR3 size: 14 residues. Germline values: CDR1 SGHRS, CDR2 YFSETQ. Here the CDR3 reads CASSGGQNNSPLHF. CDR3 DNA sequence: TGCGCCAGCAGCGGGGGACAGAATAATTCACCCCTCCACTTT. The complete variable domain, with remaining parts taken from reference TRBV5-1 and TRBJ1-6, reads KAGVTQTPRYLIKTRGQQVTLSCSPISGHRSVSWYQQTPGQGLQFLFEYFSETQRNKGNFPGRFSGRQFSNSRSEMNVSTLELGDSALYLCASSGGQNNSPLHFGNGTRLTVT.

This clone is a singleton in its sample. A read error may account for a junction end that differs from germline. The CDR3, as DNA: TGTGCCAGCAGCTTGATTAGCGGGCCCTACTACAATGAACAGTTCTTC. Translation gives CASSLISGPYYNEQFF. The chain recombines TRBV5-6 with TRBJ2-1, with 7 bases aligning to TRBD2. From germline, CDR1 is SGHDT and CDR2 YYEEEE. CDR3 length equals 16 residues.

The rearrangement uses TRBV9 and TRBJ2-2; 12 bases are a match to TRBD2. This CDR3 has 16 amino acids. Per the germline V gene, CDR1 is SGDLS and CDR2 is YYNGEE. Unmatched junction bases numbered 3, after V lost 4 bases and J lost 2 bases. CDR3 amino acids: CASSFGLAGNTGELFF. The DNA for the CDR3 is TGTGCCAGCAGCTTCGGACTAGCGGGAAACACCGGGGAGCTGTTTTTT.

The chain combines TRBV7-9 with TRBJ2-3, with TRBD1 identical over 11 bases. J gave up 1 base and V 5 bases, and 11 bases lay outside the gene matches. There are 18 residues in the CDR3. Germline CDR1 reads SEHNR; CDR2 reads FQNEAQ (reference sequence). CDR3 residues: CASSPGQGGTQGTDTQYF. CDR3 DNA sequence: TGTGCCAGCAGCCCGGGACAGGGGGGCACCCAGGGCACAGATACGCAGTATTTT.

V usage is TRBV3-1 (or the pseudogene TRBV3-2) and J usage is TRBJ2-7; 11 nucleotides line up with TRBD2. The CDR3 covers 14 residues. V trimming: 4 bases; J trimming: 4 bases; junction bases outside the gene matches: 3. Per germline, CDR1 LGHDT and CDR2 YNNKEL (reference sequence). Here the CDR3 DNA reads TGTGCCAGCAGCCCCGGGACTAGCGGATACGAGCAGTACTTC. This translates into CASSPGTSGYEQYF.

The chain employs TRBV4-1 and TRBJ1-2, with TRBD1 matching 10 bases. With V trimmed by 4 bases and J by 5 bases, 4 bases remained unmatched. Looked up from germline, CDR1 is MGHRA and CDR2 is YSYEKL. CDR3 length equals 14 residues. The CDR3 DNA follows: TGCGCCAGCAGCCGGGACAGGGGAACGTATGGCTACACCTTC. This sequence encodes CASSRDRGTYGYTF.

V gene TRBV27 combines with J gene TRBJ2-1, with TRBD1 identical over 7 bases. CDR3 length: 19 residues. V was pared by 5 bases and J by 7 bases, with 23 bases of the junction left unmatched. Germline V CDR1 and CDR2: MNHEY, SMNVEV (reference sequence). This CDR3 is CASSPQRRQGKKDGNEQFF. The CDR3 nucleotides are TGTGCCAGCAGTCCCCAGCGTCGACAGGGTAAAAAAGACGGGAATGAGCAGTTCTTC.

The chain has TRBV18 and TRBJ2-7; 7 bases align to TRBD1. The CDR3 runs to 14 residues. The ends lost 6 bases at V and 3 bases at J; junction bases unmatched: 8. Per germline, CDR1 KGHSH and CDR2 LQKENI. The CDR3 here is CASSRQGDFYEQYF. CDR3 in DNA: TGTGCCAGCTCTAGACAGGGCGACTTCTACGAGCAGTACTTC. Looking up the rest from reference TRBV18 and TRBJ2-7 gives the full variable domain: NAGVMQNPRHLVRRRGQEARLRCSPMKGHSHVYWYRQLPEEGLKFMVYLQKENIIDESGMPKERFSAEFPKEGPSILRIQQVVRGDSAAYFCASSRQGDFYEQYFGPGTRLTVT.

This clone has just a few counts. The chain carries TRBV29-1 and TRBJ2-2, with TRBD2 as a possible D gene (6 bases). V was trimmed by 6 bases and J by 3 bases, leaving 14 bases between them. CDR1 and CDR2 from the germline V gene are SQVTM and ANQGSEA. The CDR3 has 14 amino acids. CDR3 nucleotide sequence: TGCAGCGTCGTGGGAGGAGGGGACACCGGGGAGCTGTTTTTT. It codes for CSVVGGGDTGELFF.

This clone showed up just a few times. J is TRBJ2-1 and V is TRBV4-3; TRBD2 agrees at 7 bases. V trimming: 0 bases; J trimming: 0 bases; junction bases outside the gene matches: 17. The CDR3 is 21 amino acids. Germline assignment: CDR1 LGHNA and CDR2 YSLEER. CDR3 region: CASSQDLRAGTNEGSYNEQFF. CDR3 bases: TGCGCCAGCAGCCAAGATCTTAGGGCAGGGACTAACGAAGGCTCCTACAATGAGCAGTTCTTC.

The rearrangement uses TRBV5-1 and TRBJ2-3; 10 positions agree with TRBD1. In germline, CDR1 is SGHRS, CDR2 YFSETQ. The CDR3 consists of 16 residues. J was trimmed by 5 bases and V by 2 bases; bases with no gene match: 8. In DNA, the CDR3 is TGCGCCAGCAGCTTCAATGGTGGACAGGGGGGAGATACGCAGTATTTT. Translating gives CASSFNGGQGGDTQYF. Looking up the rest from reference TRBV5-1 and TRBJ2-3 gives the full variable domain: KAGVTQTPRYLIKTRGQQVTLSCSPISGHRSVSWYQQTPGQGLQFLFEYFSETQRNKGNFPGRFSGRQFSNSRSEMNVSTLELGDSALYLCASSFNGGQGGDTQYFGPGTRLTVL.